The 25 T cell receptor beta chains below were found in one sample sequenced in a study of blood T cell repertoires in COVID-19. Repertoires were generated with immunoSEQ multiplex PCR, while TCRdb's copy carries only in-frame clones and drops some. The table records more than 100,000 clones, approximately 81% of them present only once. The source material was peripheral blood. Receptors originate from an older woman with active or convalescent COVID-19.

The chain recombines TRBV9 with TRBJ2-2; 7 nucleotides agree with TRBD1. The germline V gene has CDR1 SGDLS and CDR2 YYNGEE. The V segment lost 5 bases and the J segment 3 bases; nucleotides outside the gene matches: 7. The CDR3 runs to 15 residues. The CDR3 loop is CASRSGTEDTGELFF. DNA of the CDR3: TGTGCCAGCAGGTCCGGGACAGAGGACACCGGGGAGCTGTTTTTT.

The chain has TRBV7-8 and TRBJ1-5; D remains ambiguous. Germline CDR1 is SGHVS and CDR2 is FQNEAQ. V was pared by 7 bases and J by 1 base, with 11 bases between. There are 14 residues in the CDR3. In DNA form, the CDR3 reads TGTGCCAGCACATCGTCGGGGAGCAATCAGCCCCAGCATTTT. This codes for CASTSSGSNQPQHF. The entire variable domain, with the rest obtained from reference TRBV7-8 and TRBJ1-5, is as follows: GAGVSQSPRYKVAKRGQDVALRCDPISGHVSLFWYQQALGQGPEFLTYFQNEAQLDKSGLPSDRFFAERPEGSVSTLKIQRTQQEDSAVYLCASTSSGSNQPQHFGDGTRLSIL.

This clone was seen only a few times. The CDR3 region is CATSGGQLNTGELFF. The CDR3, as DNA: TGTGCCACCAGTGGAGGGCAGTTGAACACCGGGGAGCTGTTTTTT. The chain recombines TRBV24-1 with TRBJ2-2, with D maybe TRBD2 (5 bases). Looked up from germline, CDR1 is KGHDR and CDR2 is SFDVKD. This CDR3 is built from 15 residues. V gave up 5 bases and J gave up 1 base, with 10 bases separating them.

The CDR3 spells CASSGQVLGDTEAFF. The CDR3 region has the DNA TGTGCCAGCAGTGGCCAAGTCTTAGGGGACACTGAAGCTTTCTTT. The V call is TRBV28, the J call TRBJ1-1; perhaps TRBD1 as D (5 bases). This CDR3 comprises 15 residues. V lost 5 bases, J lost 3 bases, and 16 bases lay in between. CDR1 is MDHEN and CDR2 is SYDVKM in the germline V gene.

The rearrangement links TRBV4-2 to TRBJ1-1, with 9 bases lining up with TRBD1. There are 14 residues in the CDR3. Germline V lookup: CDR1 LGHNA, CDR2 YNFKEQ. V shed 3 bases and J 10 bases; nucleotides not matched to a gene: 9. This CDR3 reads CASSQPKQGASAFF. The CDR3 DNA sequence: TGTGCCAGCAGCCAGCCTAAACAGGGGGCTTCAGCTTTCTTT.

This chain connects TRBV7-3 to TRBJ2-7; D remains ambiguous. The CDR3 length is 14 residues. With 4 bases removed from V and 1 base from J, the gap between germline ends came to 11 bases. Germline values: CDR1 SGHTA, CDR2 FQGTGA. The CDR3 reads CASSYKTRSYEQYF. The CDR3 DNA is TGTGCCAGCAGCTACAAGACACGTTCCTACGAGCAGTACTTC.

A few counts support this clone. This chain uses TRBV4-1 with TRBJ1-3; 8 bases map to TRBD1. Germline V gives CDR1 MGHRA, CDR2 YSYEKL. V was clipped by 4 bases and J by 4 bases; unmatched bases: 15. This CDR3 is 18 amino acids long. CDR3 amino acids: CASSLRLQSGGRGNTIYF. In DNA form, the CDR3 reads TGCGCCAGCAGCCTCCGGCTCCAGTCAGGGGGCAGAGGAAACACCATATATTTT.

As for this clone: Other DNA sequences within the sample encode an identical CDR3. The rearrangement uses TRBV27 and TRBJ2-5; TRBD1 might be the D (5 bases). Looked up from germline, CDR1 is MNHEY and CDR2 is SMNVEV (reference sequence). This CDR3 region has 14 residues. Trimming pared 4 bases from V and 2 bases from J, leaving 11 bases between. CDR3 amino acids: CASSSTGLQETQYF. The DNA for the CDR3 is TGTGCCAGCAGTTCAACAGGTTTACAAGAGACCCAGTACTTC.

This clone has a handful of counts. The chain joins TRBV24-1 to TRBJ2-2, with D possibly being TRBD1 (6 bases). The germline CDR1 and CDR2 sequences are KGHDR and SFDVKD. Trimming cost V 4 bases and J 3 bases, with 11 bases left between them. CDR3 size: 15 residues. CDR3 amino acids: CATSDRRTDTGELFF. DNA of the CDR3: TGTGCCACCAGTGACCGCCGGACAGACACCGGGGAGCTGTTTTTT.

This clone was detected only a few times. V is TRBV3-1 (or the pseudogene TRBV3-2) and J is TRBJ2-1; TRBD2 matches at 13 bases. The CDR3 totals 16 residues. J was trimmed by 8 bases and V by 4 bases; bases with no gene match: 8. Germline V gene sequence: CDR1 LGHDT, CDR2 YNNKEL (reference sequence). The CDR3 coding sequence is TGTGCCAGCAGCCTTCGGACTAGCGGGAGCCGGGATGAGCAGTTCTTC. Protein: CASSLRTSGSRDEQFF.

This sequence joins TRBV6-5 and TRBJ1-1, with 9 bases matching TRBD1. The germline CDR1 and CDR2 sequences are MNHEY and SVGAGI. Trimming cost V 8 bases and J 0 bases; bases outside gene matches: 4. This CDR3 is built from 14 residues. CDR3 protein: CASLQGALNTEAFF. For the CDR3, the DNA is TGTGCCAGCCTACAGGGGGCCCTGAACACTGAAGCTTTCTTT.

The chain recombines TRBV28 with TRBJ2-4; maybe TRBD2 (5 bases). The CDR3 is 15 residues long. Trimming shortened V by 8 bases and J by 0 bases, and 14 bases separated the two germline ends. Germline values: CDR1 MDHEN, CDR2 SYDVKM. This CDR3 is CASDKRVGAKNIQYF. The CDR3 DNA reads TGTGCCAGCGATAAGAGGGTTGGAGCCAAAAACATTCAGTACTTC.

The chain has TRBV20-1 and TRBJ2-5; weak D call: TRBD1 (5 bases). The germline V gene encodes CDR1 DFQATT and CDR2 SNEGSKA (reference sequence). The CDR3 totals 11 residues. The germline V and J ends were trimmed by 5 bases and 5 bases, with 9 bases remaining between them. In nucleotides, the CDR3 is TGCAGTGCTCTCAGGGCGGAGACCCAGTACTTC. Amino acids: CSALRAETQYF.

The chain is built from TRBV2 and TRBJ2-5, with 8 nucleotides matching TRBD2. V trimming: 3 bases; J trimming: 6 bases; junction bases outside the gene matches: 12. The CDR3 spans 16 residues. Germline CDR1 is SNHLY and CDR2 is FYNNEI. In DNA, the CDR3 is TGTGCCAGCAGTGATAGGCGGGAGGTCGTTCTGAAGACCCAGTACTTC. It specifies CASSDRREVVLKTQYF.

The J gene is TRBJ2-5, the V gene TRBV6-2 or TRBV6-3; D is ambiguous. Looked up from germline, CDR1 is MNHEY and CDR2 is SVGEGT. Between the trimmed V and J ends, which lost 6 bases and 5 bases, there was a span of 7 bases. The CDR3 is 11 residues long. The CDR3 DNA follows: TGTGCCAGCAGCAGTGCGGAGACCCAGTACTTC. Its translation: CASSSAETQYF.

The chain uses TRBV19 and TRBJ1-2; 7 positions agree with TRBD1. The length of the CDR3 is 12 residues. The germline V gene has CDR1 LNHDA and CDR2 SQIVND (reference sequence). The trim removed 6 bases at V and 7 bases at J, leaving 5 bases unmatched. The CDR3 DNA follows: TGTGCCAGTAGACCCGGACAGGCTGGCTACACCTTC. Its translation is CASRPGQAGYTF.

CDR3 amino acids: CASSISGREETQYF. The CDR3 DNA is TGTGCCAGTAGTATCTCCGGGAGGGAAGAGACCCAGTACTTC. The chain carries TRBV19 and TRBJ2-5; 8 nucleotides match TRBD2. CDR1 is LNHDA, CDR2 SQIVND, per germline (reference sequence). This CDR3 spans 14 amino acids. The trim removed 3 bases at V and 3 bases at J, leaving 3 bases unmatched.

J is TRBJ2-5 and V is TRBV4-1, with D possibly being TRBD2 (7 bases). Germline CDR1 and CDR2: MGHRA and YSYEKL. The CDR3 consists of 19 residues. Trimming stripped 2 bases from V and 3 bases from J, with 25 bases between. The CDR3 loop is CASSQPPLRGVGGEETQYF. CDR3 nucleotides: TGCGCCAGCAGCCAACCCCCTTTGAGGGGGGTGGGGGGGGAAGAGACCCAGTACTTC.

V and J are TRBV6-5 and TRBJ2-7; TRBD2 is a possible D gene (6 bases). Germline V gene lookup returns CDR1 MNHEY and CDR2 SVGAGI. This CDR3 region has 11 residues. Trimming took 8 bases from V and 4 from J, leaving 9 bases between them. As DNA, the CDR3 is TGTGCCAGCCGGGAGAGGTACGAGCAGTACTTC. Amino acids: CASRERYEQYF.

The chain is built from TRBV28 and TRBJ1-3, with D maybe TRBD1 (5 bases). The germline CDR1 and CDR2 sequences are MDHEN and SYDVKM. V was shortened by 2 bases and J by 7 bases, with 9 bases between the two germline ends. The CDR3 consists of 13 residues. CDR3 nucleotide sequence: TGTGCCAGCAGTTTAGGAGGGGTCAACACCATATATTTT. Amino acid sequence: CASSLGGVNTIYF.

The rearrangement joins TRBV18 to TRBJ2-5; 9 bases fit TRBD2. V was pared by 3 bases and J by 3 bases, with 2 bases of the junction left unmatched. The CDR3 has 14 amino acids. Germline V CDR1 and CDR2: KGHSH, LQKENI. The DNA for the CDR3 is TGTGCCAGCTCACCTGCGGGAGGGGAAGAGACCCAGTACTTC. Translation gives CASSPAGGEETQYF. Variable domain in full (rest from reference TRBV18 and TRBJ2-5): NAGVMQNPRHLVRRRGQEARLRCSPMKGHSHVYWYRQLPEEGLKFMVYLQKENIIDESGMPKERFSAEFPKEGPSILRIQQVVRGDSAAYFCASSPAGGEETQYFGPGTRLLVL.

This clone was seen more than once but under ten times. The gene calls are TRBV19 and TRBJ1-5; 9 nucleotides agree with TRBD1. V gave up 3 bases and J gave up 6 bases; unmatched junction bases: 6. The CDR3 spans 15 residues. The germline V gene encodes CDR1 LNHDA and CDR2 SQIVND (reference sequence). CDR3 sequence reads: CASSIPGTGFQPQHF. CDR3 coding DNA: TGTGCCAGTAGTATCCCCGGGACAGGGTTTCAGCCCCAGCATTTT.

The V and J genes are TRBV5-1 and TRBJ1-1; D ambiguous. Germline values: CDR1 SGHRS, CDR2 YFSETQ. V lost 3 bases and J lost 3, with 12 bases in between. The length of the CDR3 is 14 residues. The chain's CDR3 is CASSSYRVDTEAFF. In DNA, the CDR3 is TGCGCCAGCAGCTCGTATCGGGTAGACACTGAAGCTTTCTTT.

The CDR3 DNA reads as TGTGCCAGTAGTGAACTAGCGGGGGATTACAATGAGCAGTTCTTC. Translated: CASSELAGDYNEQFF. The gene calls are TRBV19 and TRBJ2-1; TRBD2 matches at 11 bases. V lost 5 bases and J lost 4; bases outside the gene matches: 4. Germline V gene data show CDR1 as LNHDA and CDR2 as SQIVND (reference sequence). This CDR3 region has 15 residues. Full variable domain (missing parts from reference TRBV19 and TRBJ2-1): DGGITQSPKYLFRKEGQNVTLSCEQNLNHDAMYWYRQDPGQGLRLIYYSQIVNDFQKGDIAEGYSVSREKKESFPLTVTSAQKNPTAFYLCASSELAGDYNEQFFGPGTRLTVL.

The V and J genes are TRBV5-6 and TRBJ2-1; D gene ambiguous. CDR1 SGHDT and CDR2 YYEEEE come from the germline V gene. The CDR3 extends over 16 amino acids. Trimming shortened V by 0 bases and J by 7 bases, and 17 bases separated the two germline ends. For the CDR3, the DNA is TGTGCCAGCAGCTTGGAGGTCTCGGCCAGCGAAAATGAGCAGTTCTTC. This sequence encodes CASSLEVSASENEQFF.